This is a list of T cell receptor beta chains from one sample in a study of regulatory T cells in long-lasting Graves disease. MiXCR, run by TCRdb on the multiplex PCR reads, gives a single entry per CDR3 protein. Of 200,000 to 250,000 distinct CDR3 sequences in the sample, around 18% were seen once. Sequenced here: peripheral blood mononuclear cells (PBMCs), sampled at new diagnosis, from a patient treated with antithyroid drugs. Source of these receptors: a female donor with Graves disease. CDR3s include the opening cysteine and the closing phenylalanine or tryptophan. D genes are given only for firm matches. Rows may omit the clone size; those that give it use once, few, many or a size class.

DNA: TGTGCCAGCAGCCACCGGACTAGCGGGGGGGAAGATACGCAGTATTTT
CDR3: CASSHRTSGGEDTQYF
V: TRBV11-1
D: TRBD2
J: TRBJ2-3
size: many

DNA: TGTGCCAGCAGCCAGAAAGGATTAGCGGGAGTGTCCGTGCAGTTCTTC
CDR3: CASSQKGLAGVSVQFF
V: TRBV4-2
D: TRBD2
J: TRBJ2-1
size: -

DNA: TGTGCCACCAGTGATGCAAGCCCGGGGGAAGAGACCCAGTACTTC
CDR3: CATSDASPGEETQYF
V: TRBV24-1
D: -
J: TRBJ2-5
size: many

DNA: TGTGCCAGCAGTGACCCACAGGGGGGTCAGCCCCAGCATTTT
CDR3: CASSDPQGGQPQHF
V: TRBV2
D: TRBD1
J: TRBJ1-5
size: once

DNA: TGCGCCAGCAGCTTGATGCGGGGCTCCTACAATGAGCAGTTCTTC
CDR3: CASSLMRGSYNEQFF
V: TRBV5-1
D: -
J: TRBJ2-1
size: many

DNA: TGCAGCGTTCGTGAGCGCGCAGGAAAGAACAATGAGCAGTTCTTC
CDR3: CSVRERAGKNNEQFF
V: TRBV29-1
D: -
J: TRBJ2-1
size: -

DNA: TGTGCCAGCAGTGAAAGGAGGCAGTTTATCGATGAGCAGTTCTTC
CDR3: CASSERRQFIDEQFF
V: TRBV6-1
D: -
J: TRBJ2-1
size: once

DNA: TGCAGTGCCACGTATGGAGTCACAGATACGCAGTATTTT
CDR3: CSATYGVTDTQYF
V: TRBV20-1
D: -
J: TRBJ2-3
size: many

DNA: TGTGCCAGCAGCAGGACTAGCACCTACGAGCAGTACTTC
CDR3: CASSRTSTYEQYF
V: TRBV5-1
D: TRBD2
J: TRBJ2-7
size: many

DNA: TGTGCCAGCGGTACCGGGACTAGGCCCTACAATGAGCAGTTCTTC
CDR3: CASGTGTRPYNEQFF
V: TRBV6-4
D: TRBD2
J: TRBJ2-1
size: many

DNA: TGTGCCAGCAGGAGCGGGACTAGCGGGAGGGCCGGGTACGAGCAGTACTTC
CDR3: CASRSGTSGRAGYEQYF
V: TRBV6-1
D: TRBD2
J: TRBJ2-7
size: -

DNA: TGTGCCAGCAGCCCCTACCTACCGGCGGCTTCTTACGAGCAGTACTTC
CDR3: CASSPYLPAASYEQYF
V: TRBV3-1
D: -
J: TRBJ2-7
size: few

DNA: TGCGCCAGCAGCCAAGATAGGTTCTCTGGAAACACCATATATTTT
CDR3: CASSQDRFSGNTIYF
V: TRBV4-1
D: -
J: TRBJ1-3
size: many

DNA: TGTGCCAGCAGCTACCCCGGACGGCCCCCTTCAACTAATGAAAAACTGTTTTTT
CDR3: CASSYPGRPPSTNEKLFF
V: TRBV7-9
D: -
J: TRBJ1-4
size: -

DNA: TGTGCCAGCAGCTTAATGATAGCACTAGGGGGCTATGGCTACACCTTC
CDR3: CASSLMIALGGYGYTF
V: TRBV7-8
D: -
J: TRBJ1-2
size: many

DNA: TGTGCCACCAGCAATCGACAGGGTGACTCCTACGAGCAGTACTTC
CDR3: CATSNRQGDSYEQYF
V: TRBV15
D: TRBD1
J: TRBJ2-7
size: many

DNA: TGCAGTGCTACGGCCGGGACTAACTACAATGAGCAGTTCTTC
CDR3: CSATAGTNYNEQFF
V: TRBV20-1
D: TRBD2
J: TRBJ2-1
size: many

DNA: TGTGCCAGCAGCCCCAGGGTAACAGGGCGCTGGGAGCAGTTCTTC
CDR3: CASSPRVTGRWEQFF
V: TRBV11-2
D: -
J: TRBJ2-1
size: many

DNA: TGTGCCATCAGTGAGTCGAATCTTAAAGAGACCCAGTACTTC
CDR3: CAISESNLKETQYF
V: TRBV10-3
D: -
J: TRBJ2-5
size: many

DNA: TGCGCCAGCAGCCAGGGGGGGACAGCGAGAGGGGAGACCCAGTACTTC
CDR3: CASSQGGTARGETQYF
V: TRBV4-1
D: -
J: TRBJ2-5
size: many

DNA: TGTGCCAGCAGCTTAACAGCGACAGGGGTGGAGACCCAGTACTTC
CDR3: CASSLTATGVETQYF
V: TRBV11-2
D: TRBD1
J: TRBJ2-5
size: -

DNA: TGCAGTGCTAACCCAGGGTACCCCTACAATGAGCAGTTCTTC
CDR3: CSANPGYPYNEQFF
V: TRBV20-1
D: -
J: TRBJ2-1
size: many

DNA: TGTGCCAGCAGTGGGCTCCGGGACAGGGAAAACGCCCAGCCCCAGCATTTT
CDR3: CASSGLRDRENAQPQHF
V: TRBV6-2/TRBV6-3
D: TRBD1
J: TRBJ1-5
size: many

DNA: TGTGCCAGCAGCTTAGTGAGGGTTAACTATGGCTACACCTTC
CDR3: CASSLVRVNYGYTF
V: TRBV7-2
D: -
J: TRBJ1-2
size: many

DNA: TGCGCCAGCAGCCAAGCGGAGGGACAGGGGGATACGCAGTATTTT
CDR3: CASSQAEGQGDTQYF
V: TRBV4-1
D: TRBD1
J: TRBJ2-3
size: -

DNA: TGTGCCAGCAGCCAAGCTCTAGCGGGAGGCGAGACCCAGTACTTC
CDR3: CASSQALAGGETQYF
V: TRBV14
D: TRBD2
J: TRBJ2-5
size: -

DNA: TGTGCCACCAGCAGAGATCTGGCAGGGGGTCGAGAGACCCAGTACTTC
CDR3: CATSRDLAGGRETQYF
V: TRBV15
D: TRBD1
J: TRBJ2-5
size: many

DNA: TGCGCCAGCAGCCAAGCAAAGGGAAATTCACCCCTCCACTTT
CDR3: CASSQAKGNSPLHF
V: TRBV4-3
D: -
J: TRBJ1-6
size: many

DNA: TGTGCCAGCAGCCCACAGGGACTTGGGGACACTGAAGCTTTCTTT
CDR3: CASSPQGLGDTEAFF
V: TRBV7-3
D: -
J: TRBJ1-1
size: many

DNA: TGCAGTGCGAGGACAGGGGGAGACTATGGCTACACCTTC
CDR3: CSARTGGDYGYTF
V: TRBV20-1
D: TRBD1
J: TRBJ1-2
size: many

DNA: TGTGCCTGGAGCCTGGGGCTGATGGATGAAAAACTGTTTTTT
CDR3: CAWSLGLMDEKLFF
V: TRBV30
D: -
J: TRBJ1-4
size: many

DNA: TGTGCCACCAGTGATGTTGCTTGGGGCGCGTGGTATGGCTACACCTTC
CDR3: CATSDVAWGAWYGYTF
V: TRBV24-1
D: -
J: TRBJ1-2
size: -

DNA: TGTGCCAGCAGCTCACCAATTTGGGGGAGTACAGATACGCAGTATTTT
CDR3: CASSSPIWGSTDTQYF
V: TRBV11-2
D: -
J: TRBJ2-3
size: many

DNA: TGTGCCAGCAGTAAGGGTCATAATGAAAAACTGTTTTTT
CDR3: CASSKGHNEKLFF
V: TRBV12-3/TRBV12-4
D: -
J: TRBJ1-4
size: many

DNA: TGTGCCAGCTCACCACGATTAGCGGGAGGGGCGCGCGAGCAGTACTTC
CDR3: CASSPRLAGGAREQYF
V: TRBV18
D: TRBD2
J: TRBJ2-7
size: many

DNA: TGTGCCAGCAGTCCCAGCGGGAGTATCTACAATGAGCAGTTCTTC
CDR3: CASSPSGSIYNEQFF
V: TRBV2
D: TRBD2
J: TRBJ2-1
size: many

DNA: TGTGCCAGCCCTCGTTCCGCCGGGACAGCGTACGAGATGGGCACTGAAGCTTTCTTT
CDR3: CASPRSAGTAYEMGTEAFF
V: TRBV18
D: TRBD1
J: TRBJ1-1
size: many

DNA: TGTGCCACCAGCCCCCAGCGGTATCTTAATCAGCCCCAGCATTTT
CDR3: CATSPQRYLNQPQHF
V: TRBV15
D: -
J: TRBJ1-5
size: -

DNA: TGCAGCGCTCGGGTACGGGTTGACACCGGGGAGCTGTTTTTT
CDR3: CSARVRVDTGELFF
V: TRBV29-1
D: -
J: TRBJ2-2
size: many

DNA: TGCAGTGCCCGGGGGACTAGCGGGAGGACCTCCTACAATGAGCAGTTCTTC
CDR3: CSARGTSGRTSYNEQFF
V: TRBV20-1
D: TRBD2
J: TRBJ2-1
size: -

DNA: TGTGCCAGCAGCTTTGGACCCAATGAGCAGTTCTTC
CDR3: CASSFGPNEQFF
V: TRBV7-8
D: -
J: TRBJ2-1
size: -